This T cell receptor beta chain derives from a study of control samples from healthy donors and cancer patients. The CDR3 spans 18 residues. This clone appeared a single time. The repertoire was sequenced with immunoSEQ multiplex PCR; TCRdb's copy has only in-frame clones and lacks some. The sample holds approximately 100,000 clones, roughly 80% seen once. Sequenced: PBMCs. The chain uses TRBV21-1 and TRBJ1-1; whether TRBD1, the table's D call, matches the DNA was not checked. TRBV21-1 is classified as a pseudogene. This receptor was obtained from a man between 65 and 85 years old with lung cancer. The CDR3 here is CASSKSDPTGGRGTEAFF. The CDR3 DNA follows: TGTGCCAGCAGCAAAAGCGACCCAACAGGGGGGAGGGGCACTGAAGCTTTCTTT.